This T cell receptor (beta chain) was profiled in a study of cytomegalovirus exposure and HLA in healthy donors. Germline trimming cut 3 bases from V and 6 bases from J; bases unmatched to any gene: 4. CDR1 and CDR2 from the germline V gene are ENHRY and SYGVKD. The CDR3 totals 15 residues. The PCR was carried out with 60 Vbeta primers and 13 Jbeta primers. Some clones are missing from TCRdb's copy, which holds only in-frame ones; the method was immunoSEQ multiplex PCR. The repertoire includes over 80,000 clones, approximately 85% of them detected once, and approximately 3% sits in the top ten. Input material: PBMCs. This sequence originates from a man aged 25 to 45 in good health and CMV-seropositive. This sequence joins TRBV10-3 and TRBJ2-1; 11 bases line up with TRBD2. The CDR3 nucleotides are TGTGCCATCAGTGACAGGACTAGCGGGCTCAATGAGCAGTTCTTC. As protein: CAISDRTSGLNEQFF.